A selection of T cell receptor beta chains follows, all from one sample in a study of CD8+CD57+ T cells in acquired aplastic anemia. TCRdb re-called the reads with MiXCR, one entry per CDR3 protein. Of over 150,000 distinct CDR3 sequences in the sample, less than 60% were seen once. The source material was sorted CD4+, CD8+, or CD8+CD57+ T cells (not recorded which) from PBMCs. Receptors were obtained from a human donor with aplastic anemia. Both conserved end residues are part of each CDR3. D genes are given only for firm matches. The size entry is marked missing in some rows and otherwise reads once, few, many or a size class.

v_gene	d_gene	j_gene	abundance	CDR3nt	CDR3aa
TRBV20-1	TRBD2	TRBJ2-2	.	TGCAGTGCTAGAGCGGGGGGGAACACCGGGGAGCTGTTTTTT	CSARAGGNTGELFF
TRBV24-1	.	TRBJ2-7	.	TGTGCCACTCCTCGGACACACATAGGGTACGAGCAGTACTTC	CATPRTHIGYEQYF
TRBV5-1	.	TRBJ2-7	.	TGCGCCAGCAGCCGAAGCTGGGGCGCGAGCTACGAGCAGTACTTC	CASSRSWGASYEQYF
TRBV20-1	.	TRBJ2-7	.	TGCAGTGCTAACTGGGGTCCCTACGAGCAGTACTTC	CSANWGPYEQYF
TRBV2	.	TRBJ2-1	.	TGCGCTGGGGGGTACGACGAGAACAATGAGCAGTTCTTC	CAGGYDENNEQFF
TRBV9	.	TRBJ2-1	many	TGTGCCAGCAGCGTAGAAGACAATGAGCAGTTCTTC	CASSVEDNEQFF
TRBV10-1	.	TRBJ1-1	once	TGCGCCAGCAGTGAGTTGGACCCACACCTTAACACTGAAGCTTTCTTT	CASSELDPHLNTEAFF
TRBV10-3	.	TRBJ1-5	.	TGTGCCATCAGTGAGTCTAAGGGTCAGCCCCAGCATTTT	CAISESKGQPQHF
TRBV7-9	TRBD1	TRBJ2-7	.	TGTACCAGCAGCTCCGCGGGGACAGGGGCATACGAGCAGTACTTC	CTSSSAGTGAYEQYF
TRBV2	TRBD1	TRBJ2-7	.	TGTGCCAGTAGTCCTGGGACAGGGTCCCTCGAGCAGTACTTC	CASSPGTGSLEQYF
TRBV5-1	.	TRBJ1-1	once	TGCGCCAGCAGCTTGGCCGACGTTCGGGGGGTTGAAGCTTTCTTT	CASSLADVRGVEAFF
TRBV9	TRBD1	TRBJ1-4	many	TGTGCCAGCAGCGTACAGGGGGCAAGTAATGAAAAACTGTTTTTT	CASSVQGASNEKLFF
TRBV24-1	.	TRBJ2-7	many	TGTGCCACCAGTGATTCTACATCAGGGCAACGGGAGCAGTACTTC	CATSDSTSGQREQYF
TRBV20-1	TRBD2	TRBJ2-5	many	TGCAGTGCCAGCCCCGCCTTAGCGGGAGGAGGGATTGAGACCCAGTACTTC	CSASPALAGGGIETQYF
TRBV25-1	.	TRBJ1-2	.	TGTGCCAGCAGTCGGGGCACTAACTATGGCTACACCTTC	CASSRGTNYGYTF
TRBV4-3	TRBD1	TRBJ1-2	.	TGCGCCAGCAGCCAAGATCCAGGGACAGGGTCGGGCTACACCTTC	CASSQDPGTGSGYTF
TRBV15	TRBD1	TRBJ2-2	many	TGTGCCACCAGCAGAATTACAGGGGGGACCGGGGAGCTGTTTTTT	CATSRITGGTGELFF
TRBV5-4	.	TRBJ2-7	.	TGTGCCAGCAGCCATAGGGGAAGTTACGAGCAGTACTTC	CASSHRGSYEQYF
TRBV15	TRBD2	TRBJ2-7	.	TGTGCCACCAGCAGAGATTGGCCTAGCGGGGCCTACGAGCAGTACTTC	CATSRDWPSGAYEQYF
TRBV20-1	.	TRBJ1-1	once	TGCAGTGCTAGAGATTACGAGGGTACGACTGAAGCTTTCTTT	CSARDYEGTTEAFF
TRBV4-2	TRBD2	TRBJ2-2	few	TGTGCCAGCAGCCAAGATCGGGCGGGAGGGCCCGCCGGGGAGCTGTTTTTT	CASSQDRAGGPAGELFF
TRBV15	.	TRBJ1-2	many	TGTGCCACCAGCAGAGGGGGGACAACTAACTATGGCTACACCTTC	CATSRGGTTNYGYTF
TRBV2	.	TRBJ2-3	many	TGTGCCAGCACTGCCCGGGGTTCAGATACGCAGTATTTT	CASTARGSDTQYF
TRBV5-8	.	TRBJ1-1	many	TGTGCCAGCAGCCCAAAAATATGGGGTCAATTT	CASSPKIWGQF
TRBV29-1	.	TRBJ1-4	few	TGCAGCGTTCCCTACCGGGAAAAACTGTTTTTT	CSVPYREKLFF
TRBV7-6	.	TRBJ1-3	.	TGTGCCAGCAGCTTGGGAGGTGGAAACACCATATATTTT	CASSLGGGNTIYF
TRBV29-1	.	TRBJ2-7	.	TGCAGCGCCCTTAGTGGTCGGGGGGCCTTCTACGAGCAGTACTTC	CSALSGRGAFYEQYF
TRBV7-2	.	TRBJ1-6	many	TGTGCCAGCAGCTTAGCCTCGTCCAGGGACTATAATTCACCCCTCCACTTT	CASSLASSRDYNSPLHF
TRBV4-1	.	TRBJ1-3	.	TGCGCCAGCAGCCAAACCCCAGGGAACTCTGGAAACACCATATATTTT	CASSQTPGNSGNTIYF
TRBV7-7	TRBD1	TRBJ2-5	.	TGTGCCAGCAGCTTAGGGCCGACAGGGTGGGAGACCCAGTACTTC	CASSLGPTGWETQYF
TRBV9	.	TRBJ1-6	.	TGTGCCAGCAGCCTATCCCCCGGGACGCCTCCTTTGCGATCCCTCCACTTT	CASSLSPGTPPLRSLHF
TRBV7-3	.	TRBJ1-1	.	TGTGCCAGCAGCTTAGGGGCAGGGCGGGACACTGAAGCTTTCTTT	CASSLGAGRDTEAFF
TRBV19	TRBD1	TRBJ1-5	.	TGTGCCAGTACCAAAGGGACAGGGGGCAATCAGCCCCAGCATTTT	CASTKGTGGNQPQHF
TRBV25-1	TRBD1	TRBJ2-7	.	TGTGCCACGAGACAGGGGGCTGTCGACGAGCAGTACTTC	CATRQGAVDEQYF
TRBV10-2	.	TRBJ1-6	.	TGCGCCAGCAGTCCGGGACCGTCTAATCCACCCCTCCACTTT	CASSPGPSNPPLHF
TRBV2	.	TRBJ1-1	many	TGTGCCAGCAGTGAAAGGGCAGGGAACCTCCCTGAAGCTTTCTTT	CASSERAGNLPEAFF
TRBV27	TRBD1	TRBJ1-1	many	TGTGCCAGCAGTTTATACAGGGGGACTGAAGCTTTCTTT	CASSLYRGTEAFF
TRBV7-2	.	TRBJ1-3	many	TGTGCCAGCAGCGTAAGAGGACAGTCTGGAAACACCATATATTTT	CASSVRGQSGNTIYF
TRBV29-1	.	TRBJ1-2	.	TGCAGCGTTGAACCGGGGAGGGACGGGGGGTATGGATACACCTTC	CSVEPGRDGGYGYTF
TRBV7-2	.	TRBJ1-1	many	TGTGCCAGCAGCTTAAGACAGAGCACTGAAGCTTTCTTT	CASSLRQSTEAFF
TRBV9	.	TRBJ2-2	.	TGCGCCAGCAGCGGACGACGCGCGAACACCGGGGAGCTGTTTTTT	CASSGRRANTGELFF
TRBV20-1	.	TRBJ1-2	.	TGCAGTGCTAGCAACAGGGAACGTGGCTACACCTTC	CSASNRERGYTF
TRBV19	TRBD2	TRBJ2-7	many	TGTGCCAGTAGTAGACTAGCGGGAGGGCCCATCTACGAGCAGTACTTC	CASSRLAGGPIYEQYF
TRBV7-9	.	TRBJ1-3	.	TGTGCCAGCAGCTTAGTGATCCCCTTATATTTT	CASSLVIPLYF
TRBV20-1	.	TRBJ2-2	.	TGCAGTGTTGGTGGAAACACCGGGGAGCTGTTTTTT	CSVGGNTGELFF
TRBV24-1	.	TRBJ2-5	.	TGTGCCACCAGTGCTTCGGGCAGGGCTTGGGAGACCCAGTACTTC	CATSASGRAWETQYF
TRBV7-2	TRBD1	TRBJ2-7	.	TGTGCCAGCAGCCCCCGGACAGGGCAAACCTACGAGCAGTACTTC	CASSPRTGQTYEQYF
TRBV18	.	TRBJ1-2	.	TGTGCCAGCTCACCAACGGGAGGGACTAACTATGGCTACACCTTC	CASSPTGGTNYGYTF
TRBV25-1	.	TRBJ2-6	many	TGTGCCAGCAGTGGTACACGAGAGGCCAACGTCCTGACTTTC	CASSGTREANVLTF
TRBV14	.	TRBJ1-4	once	TGTGCCAGCAGCCAAGACGGGGGGCAAAATGAAAAACTGTTTTTT	CASSQDGGQNEKLFF